A single sample gave rise to the 27 T cell receptor beta chains below, sequenced in a study of cytomegalovirus exposure and HLA in healthy donors. Data came from immunoSEQ multiplex PCR; TCRdb stores just in-frame clones and leaves some out. The sample contains approximately 98,000 clones, about 85% of which appear only once. Sequencing used PBMCs. These receptors all come from a woman between 18 and 29 years old in good health and CMV-seronegative.

DNA for the CDR3: TGTGCCGCACGGGGAGGGCTGAACACTGAAGCTTTCTTT. Amino acids: CAARGGLNTEAFF. The chain employs TRBV5-4 and TRBJ1-1; no definite D call. The CDR3 runs to 13 residues. The germline V gene has CDR1 SGHNT and CDR2 YYREEE (reference sequence). V was pared by 10 bases and J by 0 bases, with 13 bases between. Filled out from reference TRBV5-4 and TRBJ1-1, the complete variable domain reads ETGVTQSPTHLIKTRGQQVTLRCSSQSGHNTVSWYQQALGQGPQFIFQYYREEENGRGNFPPRFSGLQFPNYSSELNVNALELDDSALYLCAARGGLNTEAFFGQGTRLTVV.

This clone has only one observation. The chain has TRBV6-5 and TRBJ2-4, with TRBD2 matching 10 bases. Germline CDR1 MNHEY, CDR2 SVGAGI. This CDR3 region has 15 residues. The V and J ends lost 4 bases and 5 bases, in that order; junction bases with no gene match: 5. The CDR3 reads CASSSLTSGENIQYF. CDR3 bases: TGTGCCAGCAGTTCCTTAACTAGCGGGGAAAACATTCAGTACTTC.

This chain connects TRBV9 to TRBJ2-7; D is perhaps TRBD1 (5 bases). Germline-derived CDR1 and CDR2 are SGDLS and YYNGEE. The CDR3 length is 14 residues. V was pared by 4 bases and J by 1 base, with 12 bases between. The CDR3 DNA is TGTGCCAGCAGCTCCCAGACAGATTCCTACGAGCAGTACTTC. As protein: CASSSQTDSYEQYF.

The J gene is TRBJ1-1, the V gene TRBV29-1; 8 bases agree with TRBD1. CDR1 and CDR2 (germline): SQVTM, ANQGSEA. The junction had 8 bases not matched to a gene; V was cut back by 1 base and J by 7 bases. This CDR3 is built from 14 residues. This CDR3 is CSVEAFNRGGEAFF. CDR3 nucleotides: TGCAGCGTTGAAGCATTTAACAGGGGGGGTGAAGCTTTCTTT.

This clone was seen only once. J is TRBJ1-1 and V is TRBV5-4, with D unclear. Germline CDR1 is SGHNT and CDR2 is YYREEE (reference sequence). CDR3 size: 13 residues. Trimming stripped 4 bases from V and 9 bases from J, with 16 bases between. The CDR3 spells CASSRPDGGKAFF. CDR3 DNA sequence: TGTGCCAGCAGCCGCCCGGACGGAGGGAAAGCTTTCTTT.

This rearrangement joins TRBV7-8 to TRBJ2-7; no definite D call. CDR3 size: 12 residues. Germline-derived CDR1 and CDR2 are SGHVS and FQNEAQ. Trimming cost V 1 base and J 6 bases, with 7 bases left between them. DNA of the CDR3: TGTGCCAGCAGCTTAGGCCCCGGCGAGCAGTACTTC. Its translation is CASSLGPGEQYF.

The V and J genes are TRBV27 and TRBJ2-3, with D perhaps matching TRBD2 (5 bases). Looked up from germline, CDR1 is MNHEY and CDR2 is SMNVEV (reference sequence). The V end was cut by 5 bases, the J end by 6 bases, with 9 bases between. This CDR3 is built from 12 residues. The CDR3: CASSRGLDTQYF. The CDR3 nucleotides read TGTGCCAGCAGTCGAGGGCTTGATACGCAGTATTTT.

This clone was observed once. V is TRBV27 and J is TRBJ2-6, with TRBD1 matching 7 bases. J gave up 2 bases and V 6 bases, and 4 bases lay outside the gene matches. CDR1 is MNHEY, CDR2 SMNVEV, per germline (reference sequence). This CDR3 spans 15 amino acids. In nucleotides, the CDR3 is TGTGCCAGCAGGCCAGGGACAGCTGGGGCCAACGTCCTGACTTTC. Translated, it gives CASRPGTAGANVLTF.

The CDR3 reads CASLKFSDTQYF. CDR3 in DNA: TGTGCCAGCCTAAAGTTCTCGGATACGCAGTATTTT. This chain joins TRBV5-6 and TRBJ2-3; D is undetermined. The CDR3 runs 12 residues. In germline, CDR1 is SGHDT, CDR2 YYEEEE. V gave up 7 bases and J gave up 6 bases, with 12 bases separating them. The entire variable domain, with the rest obtained from reference TRBV5-6 and TRBJ2-3, is as follows: DAGVTQSPTHLIKTRGQQVTLRCSPKSGHDTVSWYQQALGQGPQFIFQYYEEEERQRGNFPDRFSGHQFPNYSSELNVNALLLGDSALYLCASLKFSDTQYFGPGTRLTVL.

This clone came up a few times. The chain links TRBV4-2 to TRBJ2-6; D call uncertain. Trimming stripped 2 bases from V and 5 bases from J, with 10 bases between. This CDR3 spans 15 amino acids. Per germline, CDR1 LGHNA and CDR2 YNFKEQ. In nucleotides, the CDR3 is TGTGCCAGCAGCCAACTAACCACTAGGGCCAACGTCCTGACTTTC. This translates into CASSQLTTRANVLTF.

CDR3 sequence reads: CAISEGDNVMNTEAFF. CDR3 DNA sequence: TGTGCCATCAGTGAGGGGGACAACGTCATGAACACTGAAGCTTTCTTT. The genes are TRBV10-3 and TRBJ1-1; D may be TRBD1 (6 bases). This CDR3 comprises 16 residues. V was pared by 2 bases and J by 0 bases, with 13 bases between. Germline-derived CDR1 and CDR2 are ENHRY and SYGVKD.

The V and J genes are TRBV4-1 and TRBJ2-1; 8 bases map to TRBD1. Trimming took 2 bases from V and 2 from J; bases not matched to a gene: 5. Germline loops: CDR1 MGHRA, CDR2 YSYEKL. This CDR3 spans 16 amino acids. The CDR3 sequence is CASSQPGQGPYNEQFF. The DNA of the CDR3 is TGCGCCAGCAGCCAACCCGGACAGGGTCCCTACAATGAGCAGTTCTTC.

This chain joins TRBV12-5 and TRBJ1-5; 7 nucleotides agree with TRBD1. The trim removed 0 bases at V and 7 bases at J, leaving 6 bases unmatched. The CDR3 contains 15 residues. The germline gives CDR1 LGHNT, CDR2 FRNRAP. The CDR3 DNA reads as TGTGCTAGTGGTTTGGTAGGGCAGGGGGAACAGCCCCAGCATTTT. Its translation is CASGLVGQGEQPQHF.

This clone occurred once. Here the CDR3 reads CASSSTGETDTQYF. The DNA of the CDR3 is TGTGCCAGCAGCTCGACAGGGGAGACAGATACGCAGTATTTT. This sequence joins TRBV5-4 and TRBJ2-3; the match to TRBD1 covers 8 bases. CDR3 length equals 14 residues. CDR1 is SGHNT and CDR2 is YYREEE in the germline V gene (reference sequence). The V and J ends lost 3 bases and 3 bases, in that order; junction bases with no gene match: 3.

V is TRBV12-5 and J is TRBJ1-5; 9 bases match TRBD1. Germline CDR1 LGHNT, CDR2 FRNRAP. The CDR3 is made up of 17 amino acids. The V segment lost 3 bases and the J segment 1 base; nucleotides outside the gene matches: 7. The CDR3 coding sequence is TGTGCTAGTGGTTTCTCCCCACAGGGGGCGAGCAATCAGCCCCAGCATTTT. Translation gives CASGFSPQGASNQPQHF.

Note on this clone: Because the CDR3's place on the DNA is in doubt, the DNA is left out and the CDR3 is given as listed by TCRdb. The V gene is TRBV2, the J gene TRBJ2-2; TRBD1, as called in the table, went unchecked against the DNA. Germline V gives CDR1 SNHLY, CDR2 FYNNEI. The CDR3 sequence runs 16 residues, both termini included. This CDR3 reads CATTSQGAGTPGSCFF.

The CDR3 is CASSYRQGDSPLHF. In nucleotides, the CDR3 is TGTGCCAGCAGCTACCGACAGGGGGACTCACCCCTCCACTTT. The J gene is TRBJ1-6, the V gene TRBV5-5; 9 positions agree with TRBD1. Germline V gene data show CDR1 as SGHKS and CDR2 as YYEKEE (reference sequence). Losses at the gene ends were 3 bases for V and 10 bases for J; bases not matched to a gene: 5. The CDR3 is 14 residues long.

A few counts support this clone. The gene calls are TRBV9 and TRBJ2-7, with D hard to call. Trimming removed 3 bases from V and 0 bases from J, with 7 bases in between. CDR3 length: 13 residues. CDR1 is SGDLS, CDR2 YYNGEE, per germline. As DNA, the CDR3 is TGTGCCAGCAGCGCGACAAACTCCTACGAGCAGTACTTC. It codes for CASSATNSYEQYF. Variable domain in full (rest from reference TRBV9 and TRBJ2-7): DSGVTQTPKHLITATGQRVTLRCSPRSGDLSVYWYQQSLDQGLQFLIQYYNGEERAKGNILERFSAQQFPDLHSELNLSSLELGDSALYFCASSATNSYEQYFGPGTRLTVT.

This chain connects TRBV15 to TRBJ1-3; D gene unclear. Trimming cost V 0 bases and J 0 bases, with 6 bases left between them. The CDR3 extends over 15 amino acids. The germline CDR1 and CDR2 sequences are LNHNV and YYDKDF (reference sequence). CDR3 in amino acids: CATSRDPSSGNTIYF. CDR3 coding DNA: TGTGCCACCAGCAGAGATCCGAGCTCTGGAAACACCATATATTTT.

J is TRBJ1-6 and V is TRBV4-1, with unresolved D. Trimming pared 2 bases from V and 7 bases from J, leaving 9 bases between. The CDR3 has 14 residues. The V gene's germline CDR1 is MGHRA and CDR2 YSYEKL. The CDR3 is CASSQLEVNSPLHF. CDR3 coding DNA: TGCGCCAGCAGCCAATTGGAGGTCAATTCACCCCTCCACTTT.

The CDR3 sequence is CASTRHTANEKLFF. The CDR3 DNA reads TGTGCCAGCACGCGACACACGGCTAATGAAAAACTGTTTTTT. V is TRBV6-5 and J is TRBJ1-4; D is unresolved. The CDR3 is made up of 14 amino acids. Per germline, CDR1 MNHEY and CDR2 SVGAGI. Trimming pared 7 bases from V and 3 bases from J, leaving 12 bases between.

This clone came up once. The genes are TRBV5-5 and TRBJ1-1; D possibly corresponds to TRBD1 (5 bases). V was shortened by 3 bases and J by 6 bases, with 9 bases between the two germline ends. The germline V gene encodes CDR1 SGHKS and CDR2 YYEKEE (reference sequence). This CDR3 region has 12 residues. The CDR3 DNA follows: TGTGCCAGCAGCTGGGGAGGGGCTGAAGCTTTCTTT. The encoded protein is CASSWGGAEAFF.

Here the CDR3 reads CASSPLNTEAFF. The CDR3 nucleotides are TGTGCCAGCAGCCCGTTAAACACTGAAGCTTTCTTT. V and J are TRBV11-2 and TRBJ1-1, with no clear D. Between the trimmed V and J ends, which lost 5 bases and 2 bases, there was a span of 6 bases. Germline assignment: CDR1 SGHAT and CDR2 FQNNGV. This CDR3 comprises 12 residues. Full variable domain (remainder filled in from reference TRBV11-2 and TRBJ1-1): EAGVAQSPRYKIIEKRQSVAFWCNPISGHATLYWYQQILGQGPKLLIQFQNNGVVDDSQLPKDRFSAERLKGVDSTLKIQPAKLEDSAVYLCASSPLNTEAFFGQGTRLTVV.

The CDR3: CASSPHAGELFF. CDR3 nucleotides: TGCGCCAGCAGCCCACATGCCGGGGAGCTGTTTTTT. The gene calls are TRBV5-1 and TRBJ2-2; D is uncertain. V was cut by 4 bases and J by 6 bases, with 7 bases left in between. This CDR3 is built from 12 residues. Germline V CDR1 and CDR2: SGHRS, YFSETQ.

The rearrangement uses TRBV29-1 and TRBJ2-7; TRBD2 matches 7 bases. The trim removed 0 bases at V and 2 bases at J, leaving 7 bases unmatched. CDR1 and CDR2 (germline): SQVTM, ANQGSEA. This CDR3 region has 15 residues. As DNA, the CDR3 is TGCAGCGTTGAAGAGGGGAGGGGAGGCCCCTACGAGCAGTACTTC. Residues: CSVEEGRGGPYEQYF.

The rearrangement joins TRBV4-2 to TRBJ2-2, with 7 bases that match TRBD1. Trimming cost V 4 bases and J 0 bases; bases outside gene matches: 5. CDR1 and CDR2 from the germline V gene are LGHNA and YNFKEQ. The CDR3 sequence is 16 residues long. CDR3 in amino acids: CASSLSQGANTGELFF. As DNA, the CDR3 is TGTGCCAGCAGCCTCAGCCAGGGGGCGAACACCGGGGAGCTGTTTTTT.

This chain uses TRBV6-5 with TRBJ1-1; 7 bases are shared with TRBD1. The germline gives CDR1 MNHEY, CDR2 SVGAGI. This CDR3 contains 13 residues. V lost 7 bases and J lost 4; bases outside the gene matches: 6. The CDR3, as DNA: TGTGCCAGCACCCCAAACAGGGGCACTGAAGCTTTCTTT. It translates to CASTPNRGTEAFF.